These 5 T cell receptor beta chains share one sample of origin, sequenced in a study of blood T cells in healthy people across ages. Primers used in a second PCR of about 6 to 11 cycles were a sample-barcoded 5' primer and a J-beta primer mix. TCRdb reprocessed the 5' RACE reads via MiXCR and lists one record per CDR3 protein. The data contain 1.5 million to 2 million distinct CDR3 sequences, about two fifths of them seen just once; the ten biggest clones take up roughly 24%. What was sequenced was blood. All receptors derive from a human donor in good health.

J is TRBJ2-4 and V is TRBV28; D is unclear. Per the germline V gene, CDR1 is MDHEN and CDR2 is SYDVKM. Trimming removed 2 bases from V and 13 bases from J, with 15 bases in between. The length of the CDR3 is 13 residues. The CDR3 coding sequence is TGTGCCAGCAGTTTAAGGGCAGTGGGAAAGCAGTACTTC. Amino acid sequence: CASSLRAVGKQYF.

Notes on this clonotype: Sequence at one end of the junction differs from germline and may be a read error. The CDR3 here is CASSLRLLGYNERFF. CDR3 DNA: TGTGCCAGCAGTTTACGACTGCTCGGTTACAATGAGCGGTTCTTC. This chain links TRBV12-3 or TRBV12-4 with TRBJ2-1; D call uncertain. This CDR3 is 15 amino acids long.

This clonotype was detected only a few times. The chain is built from TRBV28 and TRBJ2-7; weak D call: TRBD2 (5 bases). This CDR3 spans 11 amino acids. V dropped 8 bases and J dropped 5 bases, with 10 bases sitting between them. CDR1 is MDHEN, CDR2 SYDVKM, per germline. CDR3 DNA sequence: TGTGCCAGCGAGGGTTTCAACGAGCAGTACTTC. Residues: CASEGFNEQYF.

This clonotype turned up a few times. The chain uses TRBV10-3 and TRBJ2-3; D possibly corresponds to TRBD2 (5 bases). CDR1 ENHRY and CDR2 SYGVKD come from the germline V gene. V was cut by 0 bases and J by 1 base, with 14 bases left in between. The CDR3 runs to 17 residues. CDR3 residues: CAISESEGRGGTDTQYF. For the CDR3, the DNA is TGTGCCATCAGTGAGTCGGAAGGGAGAGGAGGCACAGATACGCAGTATTTT.

This clonotype occurred many times. The DNA for the CDR3 is TGTGCCAGCAGTGACGAGAGATCCTCCTACGAGCAGTACTTC. Translation gives CASSDERSSYEQYF. V and J are TRBV6-4 and TRBJ2-7; no reliable D call. The germline V and J ends were trimmed by 2 bases and 0 bases, with 8 bases remaining between them. The CDR3 totals 14 residues. CDR1 is MRHNA, CDR2 SNTAGT, per germline.